These T cell receptor beta chains were read from a single sample in a study of T cell responses to AZD1222 COVID-19 vaccine. Sequencing used immunoSEQ multiplex PCR; TCRdb keeps in-frame clones, though not all of them. The sample shows 100,000 to 150,000 clones, roughly 90% of them seen only once. This specimen was peripheral blood, taken on day 0 of AZD1222 vaccination. The receptors come from an adult in good health. Both conserved end residues are part of each CDR3. D genes are given only for firm matches. Expanded clones are given a class, and other clones once, few, many or no size at all.

J gene	D gene	V gene	clone size	CDR3 DNA	CDR3 protein
TRBJ1-2	-	TRBV19	-	TGTGCCAGTAGTCCTCGGACACCCGATGGCTACACCTTC	CASSPRTPDGYTF
TRBJ1-2	TRBD1	TRBV7-9	-	TGTGCCAGCAGCCGGGGACAGGCTGTAATCTGGTATGGCTACACCTTC	CASSRGQAVIWYGYTF
TRBJ2-3	-	TRBV6-5	-	TGTGCCAGCAGTTACGCTACGGGACTCGCTGATACGCAGTATTTT	CASSYATGLADTQYF
TRBJ2-2	-	TRBV6-6	-	TGTGCCAGCAGCCGACCTCGCAGGGATCTGAACACCGGGGAGCTGTTTTTT	CASSRPRRDLNTGELFF
TRBJ2-1	-	TRBV7-3	-	TGTGCCAGCAGCTCTGGGGGCTATGAGCAGTTCTTC	CASSSGGYEQFF
TRBJ1-1	-	TRBV29-1	-	TGCAGCGTTGATGTGGGGGGGAACACTGAAGCTTTCTTT	CSVDVGGNTEAFF
TRBJ2-3	-	TRBV5-1	-	TGCGCCAGCAGCCCGGACACAGATACGCAGTATTTT	CASSPDTDTQYF
TRBJ2-1	TRBD2	TRBV5-1	-	TGCGCCAGCAGGATAGCGGGCTCTACTGATGAGCAGTTCTTC	CASRIAGSTDEQFF
TRBJ1-6	-	TRBV5-1	-	TGCGCCAGCAGCTTGGGTCCCCCGCAGGGAGGACGCTATAATTCACCCCTCCACTTT	CASSLGPPQGGRYNSPLHF
TRBJ1-1	TRBD1	TRBV30	-	TGTGCCTGGAGTGTAGGGACAGTCAAAGTCACTGAAGCTTTCTTT	CAWSVGTVKVTEAFF
TRBJ1-1	-	TRBV11-2	-	TGTGCCAGCGGATCGTTACGGTCCACTGAAGCTTTCTTT	CASGSLRSTEAFF
TRBJ1-1	-	TRBV6-5	few	TGTGCCAGCAGTTACTCTCCCAACCTGAACACTGAAGCTTTCTTT	CASSYSPNLNTEAFF
TRBJ2-1	TRBD2	TRBV6-5	-	TGTGCCAGCAGCCCCGTCGGGGGGTCGAACAATGAGCAGTTCTTC	CASSPVGGSNNEQFF
TRBJ1-2	-	TRBV29-1	-	TGCAGCGTTGAAGAGGGTAGGGAATACTATGGCTACACCTTC	CSVEEGREYYGYTF
TRBJ1-2	-	TRBV4-3	-	TGCGCCAGCAGCGGACAGTTCTATGGCTACACCTTC	CASSGQFYGYTF
TRBJ1-6	-	TRBV7-9	-	TGTGCCAGCAGCTCGGGACCTAATTCACCCCTCCACTTT	CASSSGPNSPLHF
TRBJ2-5	-	TRBV24-1	few	TGTGCCACCCCAGCAAAACCCCGGTGGGAGACCCAGTACTTC	CATPAKPRWETQYF
TRBJ2-5	-	TRBV7-9	few	TGTGCCAGCAGCGGCCGTGGAGGGTACCAAGAGACCCAGTACTTC	CASSGRGGYQETQYF
TRBJ1-6	-	TRBV12-5	few	TGTGCTAGTGCCCAGGACGACTATAATTCACCCCTCCACTTT	CASAQDDYNSPLHF
TRBJ2-3	-	TRBV4-1	-	TGCGCCAGCAGCCAAGGAGGGAGCGGCACAGATACGCAGTATTTT	CASSQGGSGTDTQYF